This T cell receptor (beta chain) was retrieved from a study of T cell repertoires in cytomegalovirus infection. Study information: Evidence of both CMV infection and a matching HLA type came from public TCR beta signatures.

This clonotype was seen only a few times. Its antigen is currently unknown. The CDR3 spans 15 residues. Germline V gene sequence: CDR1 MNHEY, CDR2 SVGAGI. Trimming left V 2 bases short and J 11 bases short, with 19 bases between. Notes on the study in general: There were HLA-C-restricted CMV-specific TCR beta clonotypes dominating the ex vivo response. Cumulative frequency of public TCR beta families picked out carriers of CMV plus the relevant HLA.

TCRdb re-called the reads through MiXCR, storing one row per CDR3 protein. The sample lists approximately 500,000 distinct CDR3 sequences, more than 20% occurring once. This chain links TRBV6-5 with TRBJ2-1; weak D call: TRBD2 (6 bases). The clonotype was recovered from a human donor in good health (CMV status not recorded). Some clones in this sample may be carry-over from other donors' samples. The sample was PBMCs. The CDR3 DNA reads TGTGCCAGCAGTTACGTCGGGACCGCGGGCGGGAAGCAGTTCTTC. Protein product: CASSYVGTAGGKQFF.